This TCR beta chain was found in a study of monozygotic twins with inflammatory bowel disease. Germline loops: CDR1 SGHTA, CDR2 FQGNSA. The CDR3 covers 16 residues. Template switching introduced UMIs that contain a 6-nucleotide sample barcode. TCRdb re-called the 5' RACE reads, yielding one record per CDR3 amino acid sequence without DNA. Its table lists 420,000 or so distinct CDR3 sequences. Sample: blood. The receptor was derived from a human donor with ulcerative colitis or Crohn's disease, or a healthy co-twin of an affected twin (not recorded which). The chain links TRBV7-2 to TRBJ2-3; TCRdb calls TRBD2, which cannot be checked without DNA. CDR3 residues: CASTSAGGSGTDTQYF. The full variable domain, its missing parts supplied by reference TRBV7-2 and TRBJ2-3, is GAGVSQSPSNKVTEKGKDVELRCDPISGHTALYWYRQSLGQGLEFLIYFQGNSAPDKSGLPSDRFSAERTGGSVSTLTIQRTQQEDSAVYLCASTSAGGSGTDTQYFGPGTRLTVL.